This T cell receptor beta chain was sequenced in a study of blood T cell repertoires in COVID-19. The method was immunoSEQ multiplex PCR; TCRdb's version includes in-frame clones alone and lacks a portion of them. The top ten hold approximately 15% of the sample, which has about 180,000 clones, about 80% seen once. V lost 3 bases and J lost 4; bases outside the gene matches: 19. Germline lookup yields CDR1 SGHAT and CDR2 FQNNGV. The CDR3 runs 19 residues. All enrollees were roughly 18 to 100 years old and from 24 US areas. Source material: PBMCs or T cells enriched from blood (not recorded which). The origin of this receptor is a man aged 55-75 years who had been exposed to COVID-19. The rearrangement links TRBV11-2 to TRBJ1-2, with 8 bases identical to TRBD1. The CDR3 is CASSFHAGTGVPPFYGYTF. CDR3 in DNA: TGTGCCAGCAGCTTTCACGCAGGGACAGGAGTTCCACCCTTCTATGGCTACACCTTC.